Sequencing of this T cell receptor (beta chain) was carried out in a study of read filtering for tumor transcriptome and immune sequencing. Study as a whole: Revised staging placed 8 patients in R-ISS I, 15 to 20 in II, more than five in III. Transcriptome libraries were built from DNase-treated RNA. Study outcomes and limitations: The CD138-negative fraction was mixed bone marrow immune cells, not pure T cells.

This clonotype was detected only a few times. Its antigen is not known. The library was built from roughly 400 ng RNA with molecular barcoded adaptors for alpha/delta and beta/gamma chains. Each CDR3 protein is one row after TCRdb ran MiXCR on the reads. The sample shows about 22,000 distinct CDR3 sequences, roughly 13% of them seen only once. The CDR3 spans 14 residues. V gave up 5 bases and J gave up 6 bases, with 16 bases separating them. From germline, CDR1 is DFQATT and CDR2 SNEGSKA (reference sequence). The V and J genes are TRBV20-1 and TRBJ2-2; D is undetermined. The sequenced sample was a population of CD138-negative cells sorted from bone marrow. This sequence originates from a donor aged 40 or over with multiple myeloma. DNA for the CDR3: TGCAGTGCTCCTGGCAATTTCGGGCCCGGGGAGCTGTTTTTT. Translation: CSAPGNFGPGELFF.